One and the same sample provided the 18 T cell receptor beta chains below, sequenced in a study of T cell responses to AZD1222 COVID-19 vaccine. Assay used: immunoSEQ multiplex PCR; TCRdb lists only in-frame clones, some missing. The sample carries over 130,000 clones, around nine tenths recorded once. The sample here was peripheral blood, taken 28 days after the second AZD1222 dose. The receptors come from an adult who received the AZD1222 COVID-19 vaccine.

The chain employs TRBV4-3 and TRBJ1-4; unclear D gene. CDR1 is LGHNA and CDR2 is YSLEER in the germline V gene. The germline V and J ends were trimmed by 0 bases and 3 bases, with 11 bases remaining between them. The CDR3 runs to 16 residues. The chain's CDR3 is CASSQEGGKPNEKLFF. As DNA, the CDR3 is TGCGCCAGCAGCCAAGAAGGTGGCAAACCTAATGAAAAACTGTTTTTT.

The chain uses TRBV12-3 or TRBV12-4 and TRBJ1-2; tentative D call: TRBD1 (6 bases). The CDR3 has 12 residues. The V and J ends lost 6 bases and 4 bases respectively, with 9 bases between them. CDR3 loop: CASSRTVYGYTF. CDR3 in DNA: TGTGCCAGCAGCAGGACAGTCTATGGCTACACCTTC.

The V call is TRBV28, the J call TRBJ1-3; D ambiguous. This CDR3 region has 14 residues. CDR1 MDHEN and CDR2 SYDVKM come from the germline V gene. The germline V and J ends were trimmed by 8 bases and 0 bases, with 11 bases remaining between them. Here the CDR3 DNA reads TGTGCCAGCTCGAGACTCCTCTCTGGAAACACCATATATTTT. It is translated as CASSRLLSGNTIYF.

The V and J genes are TRBV12-3 or TRBV12-4 and TRBJ2-7, with D possibly being TRBD2 (5 bases). This CDR3 spans 13 amino acids. V was shortened by 3 bases and J by 5 bases, with 11 bases between the two germline ends. The CDR3 is CASSFRGFDEQYF. The CDR3 bases are TGTGCCAGCAGTTTTCGGGGATTCGACGAGCAGTACTTC.

The rearrangement uses TRBV5-1 and TRBJ2-2; 8 bases align to TRBD2. This CDR3 spans 16 amino acids. Germline V CDR1 and CDR2: SGHRS, YFSETQ. V trimming: 6 bases; J trimming: 1 base; junction bases outside the gene matches: 8. This CDR3 is CASKAGARVNTGELFF. CDR3 nucleotide sequence: TGCGCCAGCAAAGCGGGAGCGAGGGTGAACACCGGGGAGCTGTTTTTT.

This clone was detected only once. The gene calls are TRBV2 and TRBJ1-4; maybe TRBD1 (5 bases). V dropped 7 bases and J dropped 8 bases, with 17 bases sitting between them. Germline V gene lookup returns CDR1 SNHLY and CDR2 FYNNEI. This CDR3 has 14 residues. CDR3 sequence reads: CASTKGRGEEKLFF. The CDR3 bases are TGTGCCAGCACGAAGGGGCGTGGGGAGGAAAAACTGTTTTTT.

This chain joins TRBV28 and TRBJ1-4; D call uncertain. V was clipped by 3 bases and J by 8 bases, with 16 bases between them. The CDR3 has 15 residues. In germline, CDR1 is MDHEN, CDR2 SYDVKM. Written as DNA, the CDR3 is TGTGCCAGCAGTTTGCGGCTGGGTACCGTCGAAAAACTGTTTTTT. It translates to CASSLRLGTVEKLFF.

J is TRBJ2-1 and V is TRBV28; 7 bases line up with TRBD2. The CDR3 spans 14 residues. The junction had 8 bases not matched to a gene; V was cut back by 5 bases and J by 7 bases. Germline V gives CDR1 MDHEN, CDR2 SYDVKM. The CDR3 region has the DNA TGTGCCAGCAGTGCCGGGGAGGGTTTGAATGAGCAGTTCTTC. Its translation is CASSAGEGLNEQFF.

The chain joins TRBV12-3 or TRBV12-4 to TRBJ1-5; unclear D gene. CDR3 length: 13 amino acids. V was shortened by 2 bases and J by 5 bases, with 7 bases between the two germline ends. The CDR3: CASSLSRDQPQHF. In nucleotides, the CDR3 is TGTGCCAGCAGTTTATCACGGGATCAGCCCCAGCATTTT.

CDR3 DNA sequence: TGTGCCAGCAGCTTCGACACTGAAGCTTTCTTT. Its protein product is CASSFDTEAFF. The chain has TRBV7-9 and TRBJ1-1; no firm D call. Between the trimmed V and J ends, which lost 3 bases and 3 bases, there was a span of 2 bases. Germline CDR1 is SEHNR and CDR2 is FQNEAQ (reference sequence). This CDR3 contains 11 residues.

The chain has TRBV29-1 and TRBJ1-1; D perhaps matches TRBD1 (5 bases). V lost 3 bases and J 11 bases, leaving 19 bases between the germline ends. Germline V lookup: CDR1 SQVTM, CDR2 ANQGSEA. The CDR3 covers 13 residues. CDR3 region: CSVEGPRAGHAFF. The DNA of the CDR3 is TGCAGCGTTGAGGGCCCCCGGGCAGGGCACGCTTTCTTT.

The V gene is TRBV6-1, the J gene TRBJ2-7; D is unresolved. The ends were cut back, 1 base at V and 3 bases at J, with 1 base in the middle. The CDR3 contains 11 residues. Germline V gives CDR1 MNHNS, CDR2 SASEGT. As DNA, the CDR3 is TGTGCCAGCAGTGAAGACTACGAGCAGTACTTC. Protein product: CASSEDYEQYF.

The chain recombines TRBV7-3 with TRBJ2-1, with 10 bases fitting TRBD2. This CDR3 has 16 residues. J gave up 3 bases and V 4 bases, and 6 bases lay outside the gene matches. Looked up from germline, CDR1 is SGHTA and CDR2 is FQGTGA. The CDR3 DNA reads as TGTGCCAGCAGCTCCACTAGCGGGGCCATCTACAATGAGCAGTTCTTC. It translates to CASSSTSGAIYNEQFF.

This chain joins TRBV6-2 or TRBV6-3 and TRBJ2-7; tentative D call: TRBD1 (5 bases). The CDR3 runs to 13 residues. Looked up from germline, CDR1 is MNHEY and CDR2 is SVGEGT. Trimming stripped 6 bases from V and 9 bases from J, with 18 bases between. CDR3 sequence reads: CASSATVTTWQYF. The CDR3 DNA reads TGTGCCAGCAGCGCGACAGTGACCACCTGGCAGTACTTC.

The V and J genes are TRBV7-9 and TRBJ1-4; a possible D gene is TRBD1 (6 bases). The CDR3 spans 15 residues. V lost 1 base and J 7 bases, leaving 13 bases between the germline ends. Germline CDR1 is SEHNR and CDR2 is FQNEAQ (reference sequence). The CDR3 coding sequence is TGTGCCAGCAGCTTAGTTGGGGGCGCCGTTGAAAAACTGTTTTTT. Translating it yields CASSLVGGAVEKLFF.

The V gene is TRBV2, the J gene TRBJ2-1; unclear D gene. In germline, CDR1 is SNHLY, CDR2 FYNNEI. Trimming pared 7 bases from V and 1 base from J, leaving 8 bases between. This CDR3 spans 13 amino acids. The CDR3 here is CASTQASYNEQFF. The CDR3 coding sequence is TGTGCCAGCACTCAGGCGTCCTACAATGAGCAGTTCTTC.

In the case of this clone: A read error may produce the germline difference seen at one junction end. J is TRBJ2-7 and V is TRBV7-7, with a possible D match to TRBD2 (6 bases). This CDR3 spans 14 amino acids. Per the germline V gene, CDR1 is SSHAT and CDR2 is FNYEAQ (reference sequence). CDR3 nucleotide sequence: TGTGCTAGCAGCTTAGATGGGCGGGGTGACGAGCAGTACTTC. Encoded protein: CASSLDGRGDEQYF.

This chain links TRBV12-3 or TRBV12-4 with TRBJ1-2, with TRBD1 matching 9 bases. Trimming cost V 7 bases and J 4 bases; bases outside gene matches: 4. There are 13 residues in the CDR3. The CDR3 here is CASTRTGVYGYTF. CDR3 coding DNA: TGTGCCAGCACCCGGACAGGGGTCTATGGCTACACCTTC.